This T cell receptor (beta chain) was recovered during a study of beta chain features in type 1 diabetes. Findings and limits, study-wide: There was a moderate but significant shortening of TCRB CDR3s in all four CD4+ subsets of Type 1 diabetes patients.

Germline lookup yields CDR1 SGHTA and CDR2 FQGNSA. The V gene lost 3 bases and the J gene lost 3 bases, with 9 bases spanning the gap. The CDR3 has 13 amino acids. This clone was counted only a few times. Its antigen is unknown. The study reverse transcribed the entire isolated RNA, so it sequenced expressed TCRB transcripts. TCRdb's table, derived via immunoSEQ multiplex PCR, lists solely in-frame clones and lacks some. The data show 850,000 to 900,000 clones, roughly 16% seen once. The TCR was taken from a woman aged 18-29 years in good health. Material: naive CD4+ T cells from blood. The chain recombines TRBV7-2 with TRBJ2-7; D is undetermined. The CDR3 DNA reads as TGTGCCAGCAGCTTCGGAGAGAGCTACGAGCAGTACTTC. Translation gives CASSFGESYEQYF. Combining the CDR3 with reference TRBV7-2 and TRBJ2-7 gives the whole variable domain GAGVSQSPSNKVTEKGKDVELRCDPISGHTALYWYRQSLGQGLEFLIYFQGNSAPDKSGLPSDRFSAERTGGSVSTLTIQRTQQEDSAVYLCASSFGESYEQYFGPGTRLTVT.